This note documents a single T cell receptor (beta chain) sequence. This specimen belongs to a study of shared clonotypes between healthy human individuals. Sequencing used immunoSEQ multiplex PCR; TCRdb keeps in-frame clones, though not all of them. The sample yields about 2.4 million clones, over 85% seen once. This CDR3 contains 15 residues. CDR1 and CDR2 from the germline V gene are SQVTM and ANQGSEA. V gave up 3 bases and J gave up 1 base; unmatched junction bases: 5. Sequencing was performed on naive CD4+ T cells sorted from blood. Subset noted: CD45RA+ positively selected. V is TRBV29-1 and J is TRBJ2-4; 8 bases map to TRBD1. The clonotype originates from a man younger than 35 in good health. CDR3 region: CSVEPTGGAKNIQYF. The CDR3, as DNA: TGCAGCGTTGAGCCCACAGGGGGGGCCAAAAACATTCAGTACTTC.